The 11 T cell receptor beta chains presented below share a single source sample, sequenced in a study of CD8+CD57+ T cells in acquired aplastic anemia. Profiling that covered TCR beta VDJ and CDR3 relied on genomic DNA as its template. In TCRdb, the reads were re-called with MiXCR into one record per CDR3 protein. The table has about 110,000 distinct CDR3 sequences, 51% seen once. The specimen was sorted CD4+, CD8+, or CD8+CD57+ T cells (not recorded which) from PBMCs. All receptors derive from a human donor in good health, serving as a control.

This clonotype occurred many times. J is TRBJ1-1 and V is TRBV19, with no clear D. The germline gives CDR1 LNHDA, CDR2 SQIVND (reference sequence). The CDR3 contains 13 residues. V gave up 1 base and J gave up 0 bases, with 3 bases separating them. The CDR3 here is CASSIGMNTEAFF. DNA of the CDR3: TGTGCCAGTAGTATAGGGATGAACACTGAAGCTTTCTTT.

As regards this clonotype: Germline and junction disagree at one end, which may indicate a read error. This sequence joins TRBV25-1 and TRBJ2-1; TRBD2 agrees at 9 bases. The CDR3 loop spans 20 amino acids. In germline, CDR1 is MGHDK, CDR2 SYGVNS. DNA of the CDR3: TGCGCCAGCAGCCGAGGAGGTCGCGCGGGGGGGTTGATCTCCTACAATGAGCAGTTCTTC. Translated: CASSRGGRAGGLISYNEQFF.

V and J are TRBV2 and TRBJ1-1; D not certain. V lost 5 bases and J lost 6, with 10 bases in between. Germline V gene data show CDR1 as SNHLY and CDR2 as FYNNEI. The CDR3 is 12 residues long. Written as DNA, the CDR3 is TGTGCCAGCAGTATATCTTGGGCTGAAGCTTTCTTT. This gives the protein CASSISWAEAFF.

At least ten counts were recorded for this clonotype. The V call is TRBV7-2, the J call TRBJ1-1, with a possible D match to TRBD1 (6 bases). V was trimmed by 2 bases and J by 6 bases, leaving 13 bases between them. This CDR3 is 14 amino acids long. Germline lookup yields CDR1 SGHTA and CDR2 FQGNSA. The CDR3 sequence: CASSLQGLAAEAFF. Here the CDR3 DNA reads TGTGCCAGCAGCTTACAGGGGTTGGCGGCTGAAGCTTTCTTT.

A note on this clonotype: A much larger clone lies one base from this, so it may be a read error. This sequence joins TRBV25-1 and TRBJ2-7, with D hard to call. Germline loops: CDR1 MGHDK, CDR2 SYGVNS. This CDR3 region has 15 residues. The V and J ends lost 4 bases and 0 bases respectively, with 13 bases between them. The CDR3: CASSGLPISSYEQYF. DNA for the CDR3: TGTGCCAGCAGTGGGTTACCCATTAGCTCCTACGAGCAGTACTTC.

This clonotype occurred many times. The rearrangement links TRBV6-5 to TRBJ2-7; maybe TRBD2 (6 bases). The CDR3 consists of 14 residues. Trimming removed 2 bases from V and 4 bases from J, with 12 bases in between. Germline CDR1 MNHEY, CDR2 SVGAGI. DNA of the CDR3: TGTGCCAGCAGTTACGGCGGGACCATATACGAGCAGTACTTC. Protein: CASSYGGTIYEQYF.

In the case of this clonotype: The final CDR3 position lacks the conserved phenylalanine or tryptophan, pointing to a likely read error. The genes are TRBV7-3 and TRBJ2-6; no clear D. The V gene's germline CDR1 is SGHTA and CDR2 FQGTGA. V was clipped by 7 bases and J by 0 bases, with 7 bases between them. The CDR3 sequence is 14 residues long. The CDR3 loop is CASTQSSGANVLTS. The DNA for the CDR3 is TGTGCCAGCACCCAGAGCTCTGGGGCCAACGTCCTGACTTCC.

CDR3 residues: CSAGLGTSAQYF. The CDR3 nucleotides read TGCAGTGCTGGACTTGGGACTAGCGCGCAGTATTTT. The V and J genes are TRBV20-1 and TRBJ2-3; 10 bases are a match to TRBD2. CDR3 length: 12 amino acids. The V and J ends lost 5 bases and 10 bases, in that order; junction bases with no gene match: 6. Germline values: CDR1 DFQATT, CDR2 SNEGSKA (reference sequence).

This clonotype turned up a few times. The chain couples TRBV24-1 to TRBJ2-3, with D hard to call. The CDR3 runs 13 residues. Looked up from germline, CDR1 is KGHDR and CDR2 is SFDVKD. Trimming cost V 6 bases and J 7 bases, with 13 bases left between them. CDR3 protein: CATSNPLVYTQYF. For the CDR3, the DNA is TGTGCCACCAGTAACCCCCTCGTCTATACGCAGTATTTT.

Concerning this clonotype itself: The junction shows a germline mismatch at one end, possibly a read error. This chain uses TRBV10-3 with TRBJ1-6, with a weak D call TRBD1 (6 bases). This CDR3 has 15 residues. Germline V lookup: CDR1 ENHRY, CDR2 SYGVKD. The CDR3 coding sequence is TGTGCCAGCAGTGAAATTACAGGGACGAGCTCACCCCTCCACTTT. Protein product: CASSEITGTSSPLHF.

This clonotype was counted between two and nine times. It may be a read error: a sequence one base away is much more abundant. The V call is TRBV4-3, the J call TRBJ1-2, with D tentatively TRBD1 (6 bases). This CDR3 is 16 amino acids long. Germline values: CDR1 LGHNA, CDR2 YSLEER. The CDR3 spells CASRQELGATGYGYTF. CDR3 nucleotides: TGCGCCAGCCGCCAAGAGCTGGGGGCGACGGGCTATGGCTACACCTTC.